This T cell receptor (beta chain) appears in the sequencing data of a study of OX40 agonist ivuxolimab in advanced cancers. Across the whole study: Clinicians treated patients with ivuxolimab, an agonistic anti-OX40 (CD134) antibody. Patients with prior anti-PD-1, anti-PD-L1 or anti-CTLA-4 therapy were eligible; about 40% had some.

The table came from immunoSEQ multiplex PCR; TCRdb's copy has only in-frame clones and leaves some out. The sample holds 60,000 to 90,000 clones, 88% seen once. Enrollment shut out patients with autoimmune disease history or systemic immunosuppression. Study-wide results and caveats: With doses of 0.1-3.0 mg/kg, partial responders showed among the lowest clonal expansion.

Germline V CDR1 and CDR2: MNHNS, SASEGT. The CDR3 is made up of 17 amino acids. Deletions cut 0 bases from V and 0 bases from J, with 12 bases between. Remarks on this clone: The antigen is undetermined.

Specimen: CD4+ or CD8+ T cells sorted from blood, collected in a trial of the OX40 agonist ivuxolimab. The TCR comes from an adult with an advanced solid tumor such as melanoma, head and neck, liver or kidney cancer. The chain combines TRBV6-1 with TRBJ1-3; D gene ambiguous. CDR3 amino acids: CASSEAGGLISGNTIYF. The CDR3 nucleotides read TGTGCCAGCAGTGAAGCTGGAGGGCTAATCTCTGGAAACACCATATATTTT.